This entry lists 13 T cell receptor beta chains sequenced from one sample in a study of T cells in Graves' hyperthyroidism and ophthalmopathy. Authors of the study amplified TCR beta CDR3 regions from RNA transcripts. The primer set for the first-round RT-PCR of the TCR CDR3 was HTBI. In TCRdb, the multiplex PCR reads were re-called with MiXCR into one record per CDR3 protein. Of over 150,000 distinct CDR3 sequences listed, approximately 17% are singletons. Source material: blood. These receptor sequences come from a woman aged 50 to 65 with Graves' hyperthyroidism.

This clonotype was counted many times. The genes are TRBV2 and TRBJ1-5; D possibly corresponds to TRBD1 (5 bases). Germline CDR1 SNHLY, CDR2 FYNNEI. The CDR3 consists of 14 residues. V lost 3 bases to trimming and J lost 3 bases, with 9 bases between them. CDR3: CASSEPGTNQPQHF. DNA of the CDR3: TGTGCCAGCAGTGAGCCGGGGACCAATCAGCCCCAGCATTTT. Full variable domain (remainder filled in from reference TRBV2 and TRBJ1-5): EPEVTQTPSHQVTQMGQEVILRCVPISNHLYFYWYRQILGQKVEFLVSFYNNEISEKSEIFDDQFSVERPDGSNFTLKIRSTKLEDSAMYFCASSEPGTNQPQHFGDGTRLSIL.

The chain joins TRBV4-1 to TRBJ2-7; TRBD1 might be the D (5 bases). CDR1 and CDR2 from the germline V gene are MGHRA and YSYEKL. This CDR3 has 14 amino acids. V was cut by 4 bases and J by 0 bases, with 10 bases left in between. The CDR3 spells CASSRQGFSYEQYF. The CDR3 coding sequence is TGCGCCAGCAGCCGTCAGGGATTCTCCTACGAGCAGTACTTC.

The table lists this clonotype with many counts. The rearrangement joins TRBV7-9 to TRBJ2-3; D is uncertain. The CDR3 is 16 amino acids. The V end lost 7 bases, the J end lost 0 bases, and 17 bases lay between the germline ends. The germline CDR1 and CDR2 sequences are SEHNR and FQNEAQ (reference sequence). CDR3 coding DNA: TGTGCCAGCATCAATAACCGAGACGATAGCACAGATACGCAGTATTTT. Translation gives CASINNRDDSTDTQYF. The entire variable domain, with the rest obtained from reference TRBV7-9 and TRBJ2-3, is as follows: DTGVSQNPRHKITKRGQNVTFRCDPISEHNRLYWYRQTLGQGPEFLTYFQNEAQLEKSRLLSDRFSAERPKGSFSTLEIQRTEQGDSAMYLCASINNRDDSTDTQYFGPGTRLTVL.

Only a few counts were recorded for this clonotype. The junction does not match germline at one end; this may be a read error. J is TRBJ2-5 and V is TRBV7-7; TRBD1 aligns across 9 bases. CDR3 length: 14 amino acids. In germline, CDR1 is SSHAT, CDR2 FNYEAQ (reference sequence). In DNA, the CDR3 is TGTGCTAGCAGCTTAACAGGGGGCGTTGAGACCCAGTACTTC. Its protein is CASSLTGGVETQYF. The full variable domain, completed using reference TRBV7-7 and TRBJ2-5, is GAGVSQSPRYKVTKRGQDVTLRCDPISSHATLYWYQQALGQGPEFLTYFNYEAQPDKSGLPSDRFSAERPEGSISTLTIQRTEQRDSAMYRCASSLTGGVETQYFGPGTRLLVL.

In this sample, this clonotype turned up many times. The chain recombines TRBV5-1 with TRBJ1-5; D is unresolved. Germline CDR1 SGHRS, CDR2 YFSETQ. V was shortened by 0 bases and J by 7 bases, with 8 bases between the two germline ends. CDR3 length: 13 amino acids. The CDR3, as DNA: TGCGCCAGCAGCTTGGGGGGAGGACAGCCCCAGCATTTT. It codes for CASSLGGGQPQHF.

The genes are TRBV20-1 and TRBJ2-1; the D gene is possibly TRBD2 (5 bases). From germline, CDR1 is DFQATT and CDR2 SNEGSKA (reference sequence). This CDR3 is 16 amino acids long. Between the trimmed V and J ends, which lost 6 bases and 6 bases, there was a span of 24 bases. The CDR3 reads CSAADPAEVPRNEQFF. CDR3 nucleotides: TGCAGTGCGGCCGACCCAGCGGAAGTCCCCCGCAATGAGCAGTTCTTC.

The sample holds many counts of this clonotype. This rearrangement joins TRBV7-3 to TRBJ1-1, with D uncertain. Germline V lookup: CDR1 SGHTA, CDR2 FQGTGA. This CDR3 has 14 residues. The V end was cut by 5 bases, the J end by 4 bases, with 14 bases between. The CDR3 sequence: CASSQLGSSTEAFF. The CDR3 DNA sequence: TGTGCCAGCAGCCAACTAGGGTCGAGCACTGAAGCTTTCTTT.

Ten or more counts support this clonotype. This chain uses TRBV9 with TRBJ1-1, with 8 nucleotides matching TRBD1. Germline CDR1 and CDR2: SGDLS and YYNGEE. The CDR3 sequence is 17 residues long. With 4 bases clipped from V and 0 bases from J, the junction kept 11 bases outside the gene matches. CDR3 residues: CASSTRTGQEVNTEAFF. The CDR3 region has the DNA TGTGCCAGCAGCACCCGGACAGGGCAAGAGGTGAACACTGAAGCTTTCTTT.

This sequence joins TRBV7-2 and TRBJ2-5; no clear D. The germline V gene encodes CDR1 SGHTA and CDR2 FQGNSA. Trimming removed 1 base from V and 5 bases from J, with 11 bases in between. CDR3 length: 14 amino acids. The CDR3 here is CASSLELFGETQYF. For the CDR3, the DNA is TGTGCCAGCAGCTTAGAGTTGTTTGGCGAGACCCAGTACTTC.

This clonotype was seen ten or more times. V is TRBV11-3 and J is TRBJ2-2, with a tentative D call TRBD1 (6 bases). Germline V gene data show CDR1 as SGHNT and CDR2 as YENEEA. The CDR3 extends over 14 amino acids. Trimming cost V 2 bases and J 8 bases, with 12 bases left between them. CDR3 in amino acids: CASSLRSRGGELFF. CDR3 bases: TGTGCCAGCAGCTTACGTTCAAGGGGGGGGGAGCTGTTTTTT.

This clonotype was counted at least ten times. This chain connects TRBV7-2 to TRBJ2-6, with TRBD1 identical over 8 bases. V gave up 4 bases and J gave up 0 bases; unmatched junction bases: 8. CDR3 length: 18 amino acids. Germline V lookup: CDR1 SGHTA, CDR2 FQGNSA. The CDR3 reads CASSSRQGTLSGANVLTF. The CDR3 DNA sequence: TGTGCCAGCAGCTCGCGACAGGGGACCCTCTCTGGGGCCAACGTCCTGACTTTC.

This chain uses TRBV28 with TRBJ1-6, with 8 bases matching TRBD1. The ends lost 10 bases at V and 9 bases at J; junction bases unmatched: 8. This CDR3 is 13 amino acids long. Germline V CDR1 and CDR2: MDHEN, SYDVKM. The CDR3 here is CATRDRFSSPLHF. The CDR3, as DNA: TGTGCCACCCGGGACAGGTTCTCTTCACCCCTCCACTTT.

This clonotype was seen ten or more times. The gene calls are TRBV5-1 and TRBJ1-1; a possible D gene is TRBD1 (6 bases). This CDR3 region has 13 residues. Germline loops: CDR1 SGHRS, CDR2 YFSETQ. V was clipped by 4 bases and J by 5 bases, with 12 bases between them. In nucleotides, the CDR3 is TGCGCCAGCAGCACACAGGGAGATACTGAAGCTTTCTTT. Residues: CASSTQGDTEAFF.